The 4 T cell receptor beta chains below come from one sample, sequenced in a study of identical twins. One entry per CDR3 protein results from TCRdb running MiXCR on the 5' RACE reads. The sample shows 130,000 to 150,000 distinct CDR3 sequences, approximately 4% of them seen only once. Sequenced sample: memory T cells sorted from blood. The receptor source for this set is a man younger than 35 in good health.

This clonotype was found a few times. This chain uses TRBV2 with TRBJ2-6; perhaps TRBD2 as D (6 bases). The germline CDR1 and CDR2 sequences are SNHLY and FYNNEI. CDR3 length: 16 residues. V was pared by 10 bases and J by 0 bases, with 16 bases between. CDR3 bases: TGTGCCACCGAGGCAGGACTAACCTCTGGGGCCAACGTCCTGACTTTC. This translates into CATEAGLTSGANVLTF.

This clonotype has at least ten counts. The chain combines TRBV20-1 with TRBJ2-2; 9 positions match TRBD1. The CDR3 is 16 residues long. Trimming cost V 3 bases and J 1 base; bases outside gene matches: 6. CDR1 DFQATT and CDR2 SNEGSKA come from the germline V gene (reference sequence). As DNA, the CDR3 is TGCAGTGCTAGGAAACAGGGGGCGAAGAACACCGGGGAGCTGTTTTTT. Translated: CSARKQGAKNTGELFF.

This chain joins TRBV6-5 and TRBJ2-7, with D perhaps matching TRBD1 (6 bases). Germline CDR1 reads MNHEY; CDR2 reads SVGAGI. This CDR3 region has 14 residues. The V and J ends lost 0 bases and 6 bases respectively, with 12 bases between them. Here the CDR3 reads CASSYSPGELEQYF. The CDR3 DNA sequence: TGTGCCAGCAGTTACTCACCAGGGGAGCTCGAGCAGTACTTC.

This clonotype was detected many times. The V and J genes are TRBV20-1 and TRBJ1-5; the D is unclear. Per germline, CDR1 DFQATT and CDR2 SNEGSKA (reference sequence). V was pared by 1 base and J by 7 bases, with 14 bases between. The CDR3 spans 14 residues. CDR3 coding DNA: TGCAGTGCTAGAGTTCCCCTTCCGACCCAGCCCCAGCATTTT. It codes for CSARVPLPTQPQHF.